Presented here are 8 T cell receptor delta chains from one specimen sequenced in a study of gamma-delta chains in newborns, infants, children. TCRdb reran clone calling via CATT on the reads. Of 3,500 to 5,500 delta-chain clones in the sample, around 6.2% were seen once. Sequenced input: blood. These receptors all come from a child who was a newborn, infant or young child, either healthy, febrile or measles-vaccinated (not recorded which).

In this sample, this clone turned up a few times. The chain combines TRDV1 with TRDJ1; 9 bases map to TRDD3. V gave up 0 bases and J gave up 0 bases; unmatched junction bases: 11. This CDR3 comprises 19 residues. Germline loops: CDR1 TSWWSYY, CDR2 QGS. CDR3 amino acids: CALGELVRTGGQYTDKLIF. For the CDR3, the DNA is TGTGCTCTTGGGGAACTCGTGAGAACTGGGGGACAGTACACCGATAAACTCATCTTT.

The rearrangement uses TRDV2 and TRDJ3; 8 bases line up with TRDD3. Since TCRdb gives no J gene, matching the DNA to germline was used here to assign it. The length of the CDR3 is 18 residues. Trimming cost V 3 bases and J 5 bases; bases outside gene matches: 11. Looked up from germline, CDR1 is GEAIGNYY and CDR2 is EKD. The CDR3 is CACDAGGGCPRDTRQMFF. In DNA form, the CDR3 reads TGTGCCTGTGACGCCGGTGGGGGATGTCCCAGGGACACCCGACAGATGTTTTTC.

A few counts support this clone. The CDR3 reads CALGGTRFGVSWGRDKLIF. Here the CDR3 DNA reads TGTGCTCTTGGGGGAACTCGATTTGGCGTCAGTTGGGGGCGCGATAAACTCATCTTT. The chain joins TRDV1 to TRDJ1, with D maybe TRDD3 (6 bases). The germline V and J ends were trimmed by 4 bases and 4 bases, with 28 bases remaining between them. CDR1 TSWWSYY and CDR2 QGS come from the germline V gene. The CDR3 has 19 amino acids.

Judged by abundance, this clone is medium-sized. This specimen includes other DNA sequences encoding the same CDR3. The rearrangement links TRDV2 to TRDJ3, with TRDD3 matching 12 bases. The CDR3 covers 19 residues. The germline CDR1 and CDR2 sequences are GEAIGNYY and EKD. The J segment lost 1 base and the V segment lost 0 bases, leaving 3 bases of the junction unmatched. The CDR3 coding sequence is TGTGCCTGTGACACCGCTGGGGGATACGCATCCTGGGACACCCGACAGATGTTTTTC. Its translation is CACDTAGGYASWDTRQMFF.

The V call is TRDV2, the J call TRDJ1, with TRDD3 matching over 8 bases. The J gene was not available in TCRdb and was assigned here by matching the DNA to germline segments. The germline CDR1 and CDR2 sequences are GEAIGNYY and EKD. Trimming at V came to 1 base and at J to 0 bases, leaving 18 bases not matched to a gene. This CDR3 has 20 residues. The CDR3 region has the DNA TGTGCCTGTGACACGGTTCCTTGGGGGATCCGTAAAGGACACACCGATAAACTCATCTTT. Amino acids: CACDTVPWGIRKGHTDKLIF.

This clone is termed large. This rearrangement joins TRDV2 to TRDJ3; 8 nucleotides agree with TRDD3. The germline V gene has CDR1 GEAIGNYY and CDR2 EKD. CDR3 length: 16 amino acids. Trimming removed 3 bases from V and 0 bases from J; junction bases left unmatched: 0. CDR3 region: CACDGIRSWDTRQMFF. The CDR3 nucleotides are TGTGCCTGTGACGGGATACGCTCCTGGGACACCCGACAGATGTTTTTC.

The CDR3 sequence: CACDTGWGFSWDTRQMFF. CDR3 DNA sequence: TGTGCCTGTGACACCGGCTGGGGGTTTTCCTGGGACACCCGACAGATGTTTTTC. This chain connects TRDV2 to TRDJ3; 7 bases are a match to TRDD3. Looked up from germline, CDR1 is GEAIGNYY and CDR2 is EKD. V was clipped by 0 bases and J by 1 base; unmatched bases: 5. This CDR3 has 18 amino acids.

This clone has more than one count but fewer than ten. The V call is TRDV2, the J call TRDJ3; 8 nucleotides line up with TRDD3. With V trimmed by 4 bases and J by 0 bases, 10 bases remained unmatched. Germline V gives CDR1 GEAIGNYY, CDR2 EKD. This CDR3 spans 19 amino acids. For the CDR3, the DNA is TGTGCCTGTGATTACTGGGGGCTAGCCTACTCCTGGGACACCCGACAGATGTTTTTC. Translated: CACDYWGLAYSWDTRQMFF.